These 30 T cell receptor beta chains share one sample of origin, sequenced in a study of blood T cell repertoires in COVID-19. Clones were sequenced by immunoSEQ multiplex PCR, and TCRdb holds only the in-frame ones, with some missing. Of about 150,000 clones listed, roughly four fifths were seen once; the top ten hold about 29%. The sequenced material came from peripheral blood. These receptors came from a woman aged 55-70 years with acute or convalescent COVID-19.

CDR3 nucleotides: TGCGCCAGCAGCTTGGGAGGGGGCGGCTACGAGCAGTACGTC. Amino acid sequence: CASSLGGGGYEQYV. The chain has TRBV5-1 and TRBJ2-7, with TRBD1 matching over 7 bases. There are 14 residues in the CDR3. V lost 0 bases, J lost 3 bases, and 3 bases stayed unmatched. CDR1 and CDR2 (germline): SGHRS, YFSETQ.

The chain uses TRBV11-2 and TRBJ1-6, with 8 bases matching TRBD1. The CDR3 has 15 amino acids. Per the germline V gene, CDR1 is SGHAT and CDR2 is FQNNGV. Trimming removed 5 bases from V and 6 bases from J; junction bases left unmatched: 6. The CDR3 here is CASSPRTGSNSPLHF. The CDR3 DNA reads TGTGCCAGCAGCCCGAGGACAGGGAGTAATTCACCCCTCCACTTT.

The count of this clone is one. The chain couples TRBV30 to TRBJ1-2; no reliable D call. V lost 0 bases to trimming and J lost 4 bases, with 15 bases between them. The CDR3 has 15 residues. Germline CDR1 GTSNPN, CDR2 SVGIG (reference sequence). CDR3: CAWSVLPASSYGYTF. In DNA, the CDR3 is TGTGCCTGGAGTGTACTCCCCGCGTCTAGCTATGGCTACACCTTC.

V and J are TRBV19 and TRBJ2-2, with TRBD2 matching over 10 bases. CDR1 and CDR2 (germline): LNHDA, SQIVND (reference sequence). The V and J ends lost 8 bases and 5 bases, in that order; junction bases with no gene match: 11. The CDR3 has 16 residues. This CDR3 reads CASLKGGLASTGELFF. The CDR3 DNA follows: TGTGCCAGTCTCAAAGGGGGACTAGCGAGTACCGGGGAGCTGTTTTTT. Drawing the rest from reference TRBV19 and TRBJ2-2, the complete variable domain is DGGITQSPKYLFRKEGQNVTLSCEQNLNHDAMYWYRQDPGQGLRLIYYSQIVNDFQKGDIAEGYSVSREKKESFPLTVTSAQKNPTAFYLCASLKGGLASTGELFFGEGSRLTVL.

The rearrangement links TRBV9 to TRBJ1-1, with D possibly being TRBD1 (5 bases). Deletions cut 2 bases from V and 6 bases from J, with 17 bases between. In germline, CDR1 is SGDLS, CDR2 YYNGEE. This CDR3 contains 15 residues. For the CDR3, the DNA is TGTGCCAGCAGCGTTGGTACAGCCCCGGGGGCTGAAGCTTTCTTT. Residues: CASSVGTAPGAEAFF.

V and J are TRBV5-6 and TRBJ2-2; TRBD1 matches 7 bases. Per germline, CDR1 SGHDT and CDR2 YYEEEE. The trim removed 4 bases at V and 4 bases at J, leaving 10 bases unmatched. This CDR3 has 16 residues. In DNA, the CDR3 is TGTGCCAGCAGCACCCGACAGGGCGGTGGCACCGGGGAGCTGTTTTTT. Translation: CASSTRQGGGTGELFF.

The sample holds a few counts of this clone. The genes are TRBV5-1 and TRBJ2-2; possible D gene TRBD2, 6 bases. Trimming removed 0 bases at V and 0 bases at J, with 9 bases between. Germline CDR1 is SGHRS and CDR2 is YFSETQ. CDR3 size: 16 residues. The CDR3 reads CASSLVAASNTGELFF. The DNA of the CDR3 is TGCGCCAGCAGCTTGGTAGCGGCGTCGAACACCGGGGAGCTGTTTTTT.

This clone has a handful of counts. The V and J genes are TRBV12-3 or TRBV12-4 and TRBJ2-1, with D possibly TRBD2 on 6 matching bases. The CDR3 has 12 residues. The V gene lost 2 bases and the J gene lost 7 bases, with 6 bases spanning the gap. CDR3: CASSLRGNEQFF. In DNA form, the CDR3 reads TGTGCCAGCAGTTTACGGGGGAATGAGCAGTTCTTC.

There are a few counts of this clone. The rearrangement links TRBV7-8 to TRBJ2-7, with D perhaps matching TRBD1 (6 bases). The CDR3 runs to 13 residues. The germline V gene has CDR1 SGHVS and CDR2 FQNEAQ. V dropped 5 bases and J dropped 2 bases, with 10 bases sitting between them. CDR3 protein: CASSHRDTYEQYV. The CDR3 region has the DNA TGTGCCAGCAGCCATCGGGACACCTACGAGCAGTACGTC.

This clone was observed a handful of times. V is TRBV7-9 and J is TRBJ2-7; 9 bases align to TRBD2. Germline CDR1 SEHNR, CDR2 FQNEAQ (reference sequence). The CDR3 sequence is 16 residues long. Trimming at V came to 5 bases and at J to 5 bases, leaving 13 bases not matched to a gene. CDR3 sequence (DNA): TGTGCCAGCAGCATACTAAGCGGGGGGCCCCTTAACGAGCAGTACTTC. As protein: CASSILSGGPLNEQYF.

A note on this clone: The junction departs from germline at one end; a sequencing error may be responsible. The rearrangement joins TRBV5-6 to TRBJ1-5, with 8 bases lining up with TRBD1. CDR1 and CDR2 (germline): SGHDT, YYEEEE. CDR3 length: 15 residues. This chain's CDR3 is CASSLDRVPNQPQHF. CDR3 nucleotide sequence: TGTGCCAGCAGTTTGGACAGGGTGCCAAATCAGCCCCAGCATTTT. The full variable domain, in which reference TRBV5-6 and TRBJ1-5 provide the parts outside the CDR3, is DAGVTQSPTHLIKTRGQQVTLRCSPKSGHDTVSWYQQALGQGPQFIFQYYEEEERQRGNFPDRFSGHQFPNYSSELNVNALLLGDSALYLCASSLDRVPNQPQHFGDGTRLSIL.

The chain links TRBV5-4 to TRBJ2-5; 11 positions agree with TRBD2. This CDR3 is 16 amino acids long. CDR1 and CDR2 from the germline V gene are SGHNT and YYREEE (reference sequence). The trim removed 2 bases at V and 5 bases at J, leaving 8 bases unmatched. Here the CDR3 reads CASSFGSGGARETQYF. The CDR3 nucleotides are TGTGCCAGCAGCTTTGGTAGCGGGGGGGCGAGGGAGACCCAGTACTTC.

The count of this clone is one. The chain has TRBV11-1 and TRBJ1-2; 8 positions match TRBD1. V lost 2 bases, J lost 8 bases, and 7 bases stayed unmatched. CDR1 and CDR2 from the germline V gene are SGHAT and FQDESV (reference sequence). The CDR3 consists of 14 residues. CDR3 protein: CASSLRPGGEGYTF. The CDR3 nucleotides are TGTGCCAGCAGCTTAAGGCCAGGGGGCGAAGGCTACACCTTC.

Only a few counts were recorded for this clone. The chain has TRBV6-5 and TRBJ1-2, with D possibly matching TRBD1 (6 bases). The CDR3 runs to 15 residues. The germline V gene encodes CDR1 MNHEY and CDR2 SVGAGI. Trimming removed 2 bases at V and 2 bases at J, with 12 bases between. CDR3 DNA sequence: TGTGCCAGCAGTTACGGGGGGGCCTTCAACTATGGCTACACCTTC. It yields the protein CASSYGGAFNYGYTF.

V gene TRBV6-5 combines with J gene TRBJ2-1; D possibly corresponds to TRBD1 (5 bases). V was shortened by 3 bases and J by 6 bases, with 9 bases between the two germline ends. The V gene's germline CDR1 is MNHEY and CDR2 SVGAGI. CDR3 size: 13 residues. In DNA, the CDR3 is TGTGCCAGCAGTTATGGGGCTCGCAATGAGCAGTTCTTC. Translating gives CASSYGARNEQFF.

CDR3 loop: CASRRVAIGDTEAFF. The CDR3 DNA is TGTGCCAGCAGGAGGGTAGCGATCGGGGACACTGAAGCTTTCTTT. This sequence joins TRBV2 and TRBJ1-1, with D hard to call. Trimming left V 6 bases short and J 3 bases short, with 17 bases between. Germline V gene data show CDR1 as SNHLY and CDR2 as FYNNEI. The CDR3 totals 15 residues.

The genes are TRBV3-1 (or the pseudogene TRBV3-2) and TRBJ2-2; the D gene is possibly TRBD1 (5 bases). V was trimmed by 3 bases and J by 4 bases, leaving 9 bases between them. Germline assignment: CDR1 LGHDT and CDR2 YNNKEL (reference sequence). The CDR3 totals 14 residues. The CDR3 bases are TGTGCCAGCAGCCAGGAGACAGTCACCGGGGAGCTGTTTTTT. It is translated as CASSQETVTGELFF.

The CDR3 is CAWNRDRGAEAFF. The CDR3 DNA follows: TGTGCCTGGAATAGGGACAGGGGGGCTGAAGCTTTCTTT. The chain uses TRBV30 and TRBJ1-1; 11 bases are shared with TRBD1. After removal of 4 bases from V and 6 bases from J, the junction contained 4 bases not matched to a gene. Per germline, CDR1 GTSNPN and CDR2 SVGIG (reference sequence). The CDR3 sequence is 13 residues long.

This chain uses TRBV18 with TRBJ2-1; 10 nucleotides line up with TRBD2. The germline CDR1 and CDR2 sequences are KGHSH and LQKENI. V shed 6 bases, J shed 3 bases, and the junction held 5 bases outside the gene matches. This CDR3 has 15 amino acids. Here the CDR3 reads CASSSGTSVYNEQFF. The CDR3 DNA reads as TGTGCCAGCTCGTCCGGGACTAGCGTCTACAATGAGCAGTTCTTC.

DNA for the CDR3: TGTGCCAGCAGCTGGTCCCAGGGGAACTATGGCTACACCTTC. Residues: CASSWSQGNYGYTF. The chain carries TRBV5-5 and TRBJ1-2; tentative D call: TRBD1 (6 bases). Trimming stripped 3 bases from V and 2 bases from J, with 11 bases between. Germline loops: CDR1 SGHKS, CDR2 YYEKEE (reference sequence). This CDR3 comprises 14 residues.

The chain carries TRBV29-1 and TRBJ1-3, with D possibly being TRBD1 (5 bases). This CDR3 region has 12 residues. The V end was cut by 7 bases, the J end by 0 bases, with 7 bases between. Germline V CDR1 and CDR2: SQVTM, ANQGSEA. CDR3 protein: CSAGSSGNTIYF. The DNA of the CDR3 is TGCAGCGCAGGGAGCTCTGGAAACACCATATATTTT. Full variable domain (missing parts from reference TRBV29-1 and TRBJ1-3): SAVISQKPSRDICQRGTSLTIQCQVDSQVTMMFWYRQQPGQSLTLIATANQGSEATYESGFVIDKFPISRPNLTFSTLTVSNMSPEDSSIYLCSAGSSGNTIYFGEGSWLTVV.

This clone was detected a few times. The CDR3 here is CASRRALGEKLFF. In DNA form, the CDR3 reads TGTGCCAGCAGGCGGGCGCTGGGTGAAAAACTGTTTTTT. The chain combines TRBV6-5 with TRBJ1-4, with unresolved D. CDR1 MNHEY and CDR2 SVGAGI come from the germline V gene. The CDR3 sequence is 13 residues long. V was cut by 6 bases and J by 7 bases, with 12 bases left in between.

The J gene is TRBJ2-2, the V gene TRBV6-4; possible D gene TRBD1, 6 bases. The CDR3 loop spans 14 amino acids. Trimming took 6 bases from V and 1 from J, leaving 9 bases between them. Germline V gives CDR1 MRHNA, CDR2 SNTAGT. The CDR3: CASSETGNTGELFF. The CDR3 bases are TGTGCCAGCAGCGAGACAGGGAACACCGGGGAGCTGTTTTTT.

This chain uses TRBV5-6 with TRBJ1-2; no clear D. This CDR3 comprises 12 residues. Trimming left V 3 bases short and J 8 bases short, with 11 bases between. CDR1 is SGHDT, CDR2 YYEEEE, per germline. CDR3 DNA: TGTGCCAGCAGCTCCGGAGGAGTAGGCTACACCTTC. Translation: CASSSGGVGYTF.

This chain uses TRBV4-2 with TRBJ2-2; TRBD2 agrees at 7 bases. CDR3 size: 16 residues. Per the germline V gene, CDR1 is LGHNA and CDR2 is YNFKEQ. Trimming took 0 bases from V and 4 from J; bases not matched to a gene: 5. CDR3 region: CASSQEEAGSTGELFF. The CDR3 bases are TGTGCCAGCAGCCAAGAGGAAGCGGGGAGCACCGGGGAGCTGTTTTTT.

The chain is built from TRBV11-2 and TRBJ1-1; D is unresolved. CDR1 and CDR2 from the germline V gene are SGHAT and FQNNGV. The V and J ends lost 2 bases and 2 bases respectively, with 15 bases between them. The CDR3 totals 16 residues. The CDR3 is CASSLWAAYSNTEAFF. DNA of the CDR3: TGTGCCAGCAGCTTATGGGCAGCTTACTCCAACACTGAAGCTTTCTTT. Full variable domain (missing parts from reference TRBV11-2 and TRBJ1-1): EAGVAQSPRYKIIEKRQSVAFWCNPISGHATLYWYQQILGQGPKLLIQFQNNGVVDDSQLPKDRFSAERLKGVDSTLKIQPAKLEDSAVYLCASSLWAAYSNTEAFFGQGTRLTVV.

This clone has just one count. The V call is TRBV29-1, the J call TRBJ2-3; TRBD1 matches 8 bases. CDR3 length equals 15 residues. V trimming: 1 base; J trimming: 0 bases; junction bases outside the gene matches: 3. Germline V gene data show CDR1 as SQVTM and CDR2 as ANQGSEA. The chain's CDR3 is CSVEGTGKSTDTQYF. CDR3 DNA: TGCAGCGTTGAAGGGACAGGGAAAAGCACAGATACGCAGTATTTT.

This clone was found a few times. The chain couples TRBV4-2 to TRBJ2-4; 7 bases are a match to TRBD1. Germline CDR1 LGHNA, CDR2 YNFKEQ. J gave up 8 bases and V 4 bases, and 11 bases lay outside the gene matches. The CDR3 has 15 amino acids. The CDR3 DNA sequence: TGTGCCAGCAGCCCCCGTTTAGGGGGCCAGGACATTCAGTACTTC. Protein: CASSPRLGGQDIQYF.

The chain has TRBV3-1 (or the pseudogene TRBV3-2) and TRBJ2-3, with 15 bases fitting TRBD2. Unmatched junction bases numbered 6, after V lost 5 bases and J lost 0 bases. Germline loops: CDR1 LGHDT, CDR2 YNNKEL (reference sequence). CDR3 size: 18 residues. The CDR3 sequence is CASSSPGLAGGSTDTQYF. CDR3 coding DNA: TGTGCCAGCAGCTCCCCGGGACTAGCGGGGGGTAGCACAGATACGCAGTATTTT.

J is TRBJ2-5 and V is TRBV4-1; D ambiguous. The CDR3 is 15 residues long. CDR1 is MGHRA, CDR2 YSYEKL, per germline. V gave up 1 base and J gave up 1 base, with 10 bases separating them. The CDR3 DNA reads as TGCGCCAGCAGCCAAGCTCTACTACCCCAAGAGACCCAGTACTTC. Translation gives CASSQALLPQETQYF.